This T cell receptor (beta chain) was profiled in a study of CD4 T cells in relation to SARS-CoV-2 and coronaviruses. V was pared by 1 base and J by 5 bases, with 10 bases between. CDR1 is SGHRS, CDR2 YFSETQ, per germline. The CDR3 contains 14 residues. Before the COVID-19 pandemic, during about 2010-2018, CD4+ T cells were taken from unexposed donors. Assay used: immunoSEQ multiplex PCR; TCRdb lists only in-frame clones, some missing. The sample yields about 68,000 clones, approximately 93% seen once. The chain combines TRBV5-1 with TRBJ2-1; D unclear. The receptor was derived from a human donor in good health. Sequenced input: naive CD4+ T cells from PBMCs. The subset was: naive CD4+ T cells isolated by negative enrichment. CDR3 in amino acids: CASSLQNPHNEQFF. CDR3 DNA sequence: TGCGCCAGCAGCTTGCAGAACCCGCACAATGAGCAGTTCTTC.